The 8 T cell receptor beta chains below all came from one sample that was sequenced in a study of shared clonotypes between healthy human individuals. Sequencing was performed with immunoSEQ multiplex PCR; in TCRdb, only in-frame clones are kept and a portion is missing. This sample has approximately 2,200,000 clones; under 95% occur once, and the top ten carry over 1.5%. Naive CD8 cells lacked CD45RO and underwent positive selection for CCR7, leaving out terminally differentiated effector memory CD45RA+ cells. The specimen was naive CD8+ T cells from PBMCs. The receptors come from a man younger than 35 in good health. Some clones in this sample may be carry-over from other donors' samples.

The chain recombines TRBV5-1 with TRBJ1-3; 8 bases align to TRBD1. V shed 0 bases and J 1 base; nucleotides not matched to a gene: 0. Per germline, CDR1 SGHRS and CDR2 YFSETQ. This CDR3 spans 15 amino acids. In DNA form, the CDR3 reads TGCGCCAGCAGCTTGGGGACAGGGTCTGGAAACACCATATATTTT. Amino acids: CASSLGTGSGNTIYF.

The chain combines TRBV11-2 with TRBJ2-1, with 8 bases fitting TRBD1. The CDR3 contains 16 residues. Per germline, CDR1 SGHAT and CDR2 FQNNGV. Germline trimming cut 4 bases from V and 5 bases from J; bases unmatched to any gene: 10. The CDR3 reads CASSSPRDRLDNEQFF. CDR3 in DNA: TGTGCCAGCAGCTCCCCACGGGACAGGTTAGACAATGAGCAGTTCTTC.

CDR3 sequence reads: CASSTGLFNTDTQYF. CDR3 nucleotide sequence: TGTGCCAGTAGTACGGGACTTTTTAACACAGATACGCAGTATTTT. This chain links TRBV19 with TRBJ2-3; D possibly corresponds to TRBD2 (6 bases). The CDR3 runs to 15 residues. The germline CDR1 and CDR2 sequences are LNHDA and SQIVND (reference sequence). With 4 bases removed from V and 2 bases from J, the gap between germline ends came to 13 bases.

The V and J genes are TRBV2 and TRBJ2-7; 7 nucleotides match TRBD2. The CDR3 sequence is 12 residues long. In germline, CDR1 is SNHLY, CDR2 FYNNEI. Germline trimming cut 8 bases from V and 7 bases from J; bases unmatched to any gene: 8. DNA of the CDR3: TGTGCCAGCTTCCCGACCGGGGGGGAGCAGTACTTC. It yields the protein CASFPTGGEQYF.

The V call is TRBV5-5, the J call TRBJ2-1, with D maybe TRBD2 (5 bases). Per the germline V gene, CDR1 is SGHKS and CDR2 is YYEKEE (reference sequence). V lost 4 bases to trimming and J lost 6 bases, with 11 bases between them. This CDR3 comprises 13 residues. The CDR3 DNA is TGTGCCAGCAGCCCCCCGGGGTTCAATGAGCAGTTCTTC. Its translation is CASSPPGFNEQFF.

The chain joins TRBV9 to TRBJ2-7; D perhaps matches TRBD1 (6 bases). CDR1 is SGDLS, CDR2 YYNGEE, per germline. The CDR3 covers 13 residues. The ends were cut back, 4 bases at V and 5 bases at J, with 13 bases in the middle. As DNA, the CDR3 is TGTGCCAGCAGCCTCCGGGACACCGACGAGCAGTACTTC. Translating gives CASSLRDTDEQYF.

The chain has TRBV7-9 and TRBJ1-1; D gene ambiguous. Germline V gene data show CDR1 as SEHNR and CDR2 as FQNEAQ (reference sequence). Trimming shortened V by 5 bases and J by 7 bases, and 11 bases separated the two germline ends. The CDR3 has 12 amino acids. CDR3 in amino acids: CASSPVEIEAFF. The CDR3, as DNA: TGTGCCAGCAGCCCCGTCGAAATTGAAGCTTTCTTT.

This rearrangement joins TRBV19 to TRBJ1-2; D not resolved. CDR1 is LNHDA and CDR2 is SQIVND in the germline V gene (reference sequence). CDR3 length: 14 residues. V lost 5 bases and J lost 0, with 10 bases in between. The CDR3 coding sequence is TGTGCCAGTAGTCCAGGACCCGCTAACTATGGCTACACCTTC. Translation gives CASSPGPANYGYTF. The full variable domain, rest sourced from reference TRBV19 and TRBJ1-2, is DGGITQSPKYLFRKEGQNVTLSCEQNLNHDAMYWYRQDPGQGLRLIYYSQIVNDFQKGDIAEGYSVSREKKESFPLTVTSAQKNPTAFYLCASSPGPANYGYTFGSGTRLTVV.